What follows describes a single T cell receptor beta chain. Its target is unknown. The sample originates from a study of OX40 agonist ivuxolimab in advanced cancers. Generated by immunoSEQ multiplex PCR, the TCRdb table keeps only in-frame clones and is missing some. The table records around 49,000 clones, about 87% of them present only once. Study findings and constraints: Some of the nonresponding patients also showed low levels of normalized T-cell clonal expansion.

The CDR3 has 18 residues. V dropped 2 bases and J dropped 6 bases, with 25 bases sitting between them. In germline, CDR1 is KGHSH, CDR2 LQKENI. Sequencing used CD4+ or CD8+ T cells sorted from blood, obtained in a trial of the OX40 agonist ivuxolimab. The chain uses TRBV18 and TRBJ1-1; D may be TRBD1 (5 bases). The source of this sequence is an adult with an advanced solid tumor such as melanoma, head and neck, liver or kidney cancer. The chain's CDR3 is CASSPTAGSAWEGAEAFF. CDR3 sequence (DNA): TGTGCCAGCTCACCAACGGCGGGGTCTGCCTGGGAAGGGGCTGAAGCTTTCTTT.